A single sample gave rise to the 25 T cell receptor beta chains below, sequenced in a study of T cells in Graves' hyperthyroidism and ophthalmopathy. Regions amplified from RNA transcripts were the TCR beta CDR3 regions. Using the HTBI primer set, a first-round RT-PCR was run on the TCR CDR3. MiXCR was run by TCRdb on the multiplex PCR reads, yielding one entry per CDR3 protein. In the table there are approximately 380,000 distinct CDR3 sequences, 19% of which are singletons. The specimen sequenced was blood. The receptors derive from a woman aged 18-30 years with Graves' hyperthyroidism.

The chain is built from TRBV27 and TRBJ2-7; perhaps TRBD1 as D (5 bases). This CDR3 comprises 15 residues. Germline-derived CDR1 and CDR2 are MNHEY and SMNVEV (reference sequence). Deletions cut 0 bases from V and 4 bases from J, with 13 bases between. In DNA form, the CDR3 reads TGTGCCAGCAGTTTATCAGGCAGGGCCAGTTACGAGCAGTACTTC. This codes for CASSLSGRASYEQYF.

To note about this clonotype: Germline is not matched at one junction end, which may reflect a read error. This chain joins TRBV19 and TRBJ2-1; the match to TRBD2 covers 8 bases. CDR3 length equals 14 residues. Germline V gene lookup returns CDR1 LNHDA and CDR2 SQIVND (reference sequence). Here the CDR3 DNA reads TGTGCCAGTACCTCGGGGGGGTATTACAATGAGCAGTGCTTC. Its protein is CASTSGGYYNEQCF.

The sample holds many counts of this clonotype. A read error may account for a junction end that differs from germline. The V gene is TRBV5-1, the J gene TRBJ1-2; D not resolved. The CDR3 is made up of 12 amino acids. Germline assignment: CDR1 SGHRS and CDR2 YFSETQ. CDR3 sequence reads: CASSLDNYGYTF. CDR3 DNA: TGTGCCAGCAGCTTAGACAACTATGGCTACACCTTC.

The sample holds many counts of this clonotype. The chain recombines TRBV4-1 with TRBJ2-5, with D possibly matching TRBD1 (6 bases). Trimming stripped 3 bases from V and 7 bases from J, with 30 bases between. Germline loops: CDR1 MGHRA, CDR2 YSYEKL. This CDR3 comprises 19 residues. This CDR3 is CASSHFSSPGHNTGRTQYF. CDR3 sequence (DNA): TGCGCCAGCAGCCATTTTTCCTCCCCGGGACACAATACCGGTAGGACCCAGTACTTC.

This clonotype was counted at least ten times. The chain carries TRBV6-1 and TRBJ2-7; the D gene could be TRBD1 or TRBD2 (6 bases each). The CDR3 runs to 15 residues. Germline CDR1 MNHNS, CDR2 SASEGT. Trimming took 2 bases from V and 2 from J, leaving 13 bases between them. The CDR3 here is CASSEWGAGAYEQYF. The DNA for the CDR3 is TGTGCCAGCAGTGAATGGGGGGCGGGTGCCTACGAGCAGTACTTC.

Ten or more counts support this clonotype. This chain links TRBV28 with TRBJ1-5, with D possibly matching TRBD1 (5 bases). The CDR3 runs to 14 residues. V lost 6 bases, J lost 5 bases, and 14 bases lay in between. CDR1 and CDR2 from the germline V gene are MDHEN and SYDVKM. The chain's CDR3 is CASRSGTAYQPQHF. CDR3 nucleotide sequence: TGTGCCAGCAGGTCCGGGACGGCCTATCAGCCCCAGCATTTT.

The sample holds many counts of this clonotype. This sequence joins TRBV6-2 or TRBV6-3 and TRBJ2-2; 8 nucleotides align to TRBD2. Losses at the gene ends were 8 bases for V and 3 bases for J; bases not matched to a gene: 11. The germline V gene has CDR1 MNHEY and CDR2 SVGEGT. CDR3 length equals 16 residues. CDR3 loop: CASAVRASGYTGELFF. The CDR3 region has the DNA TGTGCCAGCGCCGTTAGGGCTAGCGGGTACACCGGGGAGCTGTTTTTT.

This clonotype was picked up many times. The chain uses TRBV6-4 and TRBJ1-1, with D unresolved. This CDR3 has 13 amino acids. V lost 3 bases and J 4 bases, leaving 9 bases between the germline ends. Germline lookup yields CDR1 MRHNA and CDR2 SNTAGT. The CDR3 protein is CASSEGRTTEAFF. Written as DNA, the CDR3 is TGTGCCAGCAGTGAGGGGAGGACCACTGAAGCTTTCTTT.

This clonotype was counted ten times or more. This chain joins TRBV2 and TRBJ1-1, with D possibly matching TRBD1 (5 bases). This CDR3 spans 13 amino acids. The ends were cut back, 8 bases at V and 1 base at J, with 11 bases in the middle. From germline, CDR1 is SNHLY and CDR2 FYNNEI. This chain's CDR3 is CASVSTENTEAFF. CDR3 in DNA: TGTGCCAGCGTCTCGACAGAGAACACTGAAGCTTTCTTT.

CDR3 loop: CASSAGLAVGETQYF. The CDR3 bases are TGCGCCAGCAGCGCCGGGCTAGCGGTGGGAGAGACCCAGTACTTC. The chain is built from TRBV5-1 and TRBJ2-5, with 7 nucleotides matching TRBD2. This CDR3 is 15 amino acids long. Trimming at V came to 4 bases and at J to 4 bases, leaving 10 bases not matched to a gene. Germline V lookup: CDR1 SGHRS, CDR2 YFSETQ.

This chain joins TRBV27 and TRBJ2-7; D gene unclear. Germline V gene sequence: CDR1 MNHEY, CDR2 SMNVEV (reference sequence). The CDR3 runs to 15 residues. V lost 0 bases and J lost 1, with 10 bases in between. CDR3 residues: CASSLSVDSSYEQYF. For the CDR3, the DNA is TGTGCCAGCAGTTTATCCGTCGACTCGTCCTACGAGCAGTACTTC.

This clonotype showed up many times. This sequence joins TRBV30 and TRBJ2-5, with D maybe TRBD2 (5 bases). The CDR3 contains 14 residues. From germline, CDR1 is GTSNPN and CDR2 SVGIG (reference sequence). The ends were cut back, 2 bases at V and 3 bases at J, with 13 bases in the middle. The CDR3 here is CAWSFFGVEETQYF. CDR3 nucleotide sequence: TGTGCCTGGAGTTTCTTCGGGGTGGAAGAGACCCAGTACTTC. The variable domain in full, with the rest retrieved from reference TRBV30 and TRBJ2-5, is SQTIHQWPATLVQPVGSPLSLECTVEGTSNPNLYWYRQAAGRGLQLLFYSVGIGQISSEVPQNLSASRPQDRQFILSSKKLLLSDSGFYLCAWSFFGVEETQYFGPGTRLLVL.

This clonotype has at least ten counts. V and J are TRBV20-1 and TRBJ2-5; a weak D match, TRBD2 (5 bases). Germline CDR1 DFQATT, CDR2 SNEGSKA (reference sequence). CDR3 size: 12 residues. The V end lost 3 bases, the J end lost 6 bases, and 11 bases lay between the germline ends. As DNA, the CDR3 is TGCAGTGCTAGCTGGCTAGCCCAGACCCAGTACTTC. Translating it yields CSASWLAQTQYF.

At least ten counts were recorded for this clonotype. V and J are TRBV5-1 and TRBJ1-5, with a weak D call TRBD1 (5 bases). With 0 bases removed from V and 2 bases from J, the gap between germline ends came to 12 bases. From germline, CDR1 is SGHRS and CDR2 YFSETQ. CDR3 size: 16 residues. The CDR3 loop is CASSLDGAWGNQPQHF. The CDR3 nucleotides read TGCGCCAGCAGCTTGGATGGGGCGTGGGGCAATCAGCCCCAGCATTTT.

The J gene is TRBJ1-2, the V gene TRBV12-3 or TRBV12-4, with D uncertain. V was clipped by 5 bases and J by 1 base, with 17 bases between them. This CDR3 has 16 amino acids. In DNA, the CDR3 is TGTGCCAGCAGTGCCCGGGTATCCGGGGTTAACTATGGCTACACCTTC. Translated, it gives CASSARVSGVNYGYTF.

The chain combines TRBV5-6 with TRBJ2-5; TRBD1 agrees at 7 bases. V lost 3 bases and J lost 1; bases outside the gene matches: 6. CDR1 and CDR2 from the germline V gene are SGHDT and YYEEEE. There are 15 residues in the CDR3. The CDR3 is CASSSPGTVQETQYF. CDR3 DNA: TGTGCCAGCAGCTCCCCCGGGACAGTCCAAGAGACCCAGTACTTC.

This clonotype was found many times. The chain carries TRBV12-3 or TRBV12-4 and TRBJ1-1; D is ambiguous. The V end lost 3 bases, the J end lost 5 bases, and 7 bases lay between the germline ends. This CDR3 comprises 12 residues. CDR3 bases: TGTGCCAGCAGTTTTGAATGGACTGAAGCTTTCTTT. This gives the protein CASSFEWTEAFF.

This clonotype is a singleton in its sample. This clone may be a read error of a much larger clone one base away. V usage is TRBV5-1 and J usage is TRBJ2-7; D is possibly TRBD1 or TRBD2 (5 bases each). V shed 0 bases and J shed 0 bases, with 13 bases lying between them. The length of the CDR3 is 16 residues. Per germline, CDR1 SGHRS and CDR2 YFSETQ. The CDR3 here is CASSLVSGRISYEQYV. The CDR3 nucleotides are TGCGCCAGCAGCTTGGTCTCGGGACGGATCTCCTACGAGCAGTACGTC.

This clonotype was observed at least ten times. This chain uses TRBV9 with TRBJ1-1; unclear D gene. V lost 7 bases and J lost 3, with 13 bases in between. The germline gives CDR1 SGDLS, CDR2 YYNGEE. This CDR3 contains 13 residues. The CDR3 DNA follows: TGTGCCAGCGCCAAGACGGTGGACACTGAAGCTTTCTTT. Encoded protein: CASAKTVDTEAFF.

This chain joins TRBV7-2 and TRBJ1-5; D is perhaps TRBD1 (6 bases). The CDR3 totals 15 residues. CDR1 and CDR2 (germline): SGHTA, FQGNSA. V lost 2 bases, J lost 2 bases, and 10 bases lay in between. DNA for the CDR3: TGTGCCAGCAGCTTAAGAGGGGGGGGCAATCAGCCCCAGCATTTT. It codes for CASSLRGGGNQPQHF.

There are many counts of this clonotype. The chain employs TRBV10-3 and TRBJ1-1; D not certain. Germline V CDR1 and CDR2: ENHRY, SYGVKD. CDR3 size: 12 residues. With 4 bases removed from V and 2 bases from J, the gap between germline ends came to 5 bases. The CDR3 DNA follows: TGTGCCATCAGTGTTGACAACACTGAAGCTTTCTTT. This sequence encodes CAISVDNTEAFF.

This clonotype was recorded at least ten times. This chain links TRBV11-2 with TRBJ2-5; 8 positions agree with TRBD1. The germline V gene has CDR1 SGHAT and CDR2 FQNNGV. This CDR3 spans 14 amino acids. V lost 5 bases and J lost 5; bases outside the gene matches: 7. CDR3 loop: CASSPDRAEETQYF. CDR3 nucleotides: TGTGCCAGCAGCCCGGACAGGGCGGAGGAGACCCAGTACTTC.

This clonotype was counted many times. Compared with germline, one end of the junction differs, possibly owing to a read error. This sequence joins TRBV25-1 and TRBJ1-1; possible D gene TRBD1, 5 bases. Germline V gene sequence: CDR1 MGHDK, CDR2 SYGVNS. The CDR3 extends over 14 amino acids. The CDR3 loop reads CASSEGGTTTEAFF. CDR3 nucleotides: TGTGCCAGCAGTGAAGGGGGGACGACCACTGAAGCTTTCTTC.

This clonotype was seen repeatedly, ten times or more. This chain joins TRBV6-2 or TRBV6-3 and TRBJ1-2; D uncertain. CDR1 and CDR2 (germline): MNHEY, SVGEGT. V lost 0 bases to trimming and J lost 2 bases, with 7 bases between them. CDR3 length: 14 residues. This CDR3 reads CASSYSPENYGYTF. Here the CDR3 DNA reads TGTGCCAGCAGTTACTCGCCAGAAAACTATGGCTACACCTTC.

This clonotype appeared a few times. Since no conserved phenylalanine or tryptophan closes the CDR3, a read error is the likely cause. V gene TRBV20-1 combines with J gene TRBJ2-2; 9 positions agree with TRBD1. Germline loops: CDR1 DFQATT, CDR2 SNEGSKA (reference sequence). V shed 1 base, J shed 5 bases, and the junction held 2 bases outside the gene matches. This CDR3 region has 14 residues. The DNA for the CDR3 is TGCAGTGCTAGAGCCGGGACAGGGACCGGGGAGCTGTTTTCT. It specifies CSARAGTGTGELFS.